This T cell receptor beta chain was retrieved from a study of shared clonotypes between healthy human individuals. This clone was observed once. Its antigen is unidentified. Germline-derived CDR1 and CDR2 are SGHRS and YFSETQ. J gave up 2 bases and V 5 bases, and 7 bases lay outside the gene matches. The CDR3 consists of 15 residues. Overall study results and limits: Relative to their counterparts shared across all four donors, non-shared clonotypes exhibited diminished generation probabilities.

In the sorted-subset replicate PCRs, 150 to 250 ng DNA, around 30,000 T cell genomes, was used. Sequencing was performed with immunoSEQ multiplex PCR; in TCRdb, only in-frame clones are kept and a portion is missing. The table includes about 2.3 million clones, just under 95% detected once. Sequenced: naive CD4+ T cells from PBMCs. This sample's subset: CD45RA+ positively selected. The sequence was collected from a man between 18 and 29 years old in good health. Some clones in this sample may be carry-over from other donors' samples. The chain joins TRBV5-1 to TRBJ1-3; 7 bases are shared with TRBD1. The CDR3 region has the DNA TGCGCCAGCAGTCAAACAGGGGAGACTGGAAACACCATATATTTT. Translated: CASSQTGETGNTIYF.